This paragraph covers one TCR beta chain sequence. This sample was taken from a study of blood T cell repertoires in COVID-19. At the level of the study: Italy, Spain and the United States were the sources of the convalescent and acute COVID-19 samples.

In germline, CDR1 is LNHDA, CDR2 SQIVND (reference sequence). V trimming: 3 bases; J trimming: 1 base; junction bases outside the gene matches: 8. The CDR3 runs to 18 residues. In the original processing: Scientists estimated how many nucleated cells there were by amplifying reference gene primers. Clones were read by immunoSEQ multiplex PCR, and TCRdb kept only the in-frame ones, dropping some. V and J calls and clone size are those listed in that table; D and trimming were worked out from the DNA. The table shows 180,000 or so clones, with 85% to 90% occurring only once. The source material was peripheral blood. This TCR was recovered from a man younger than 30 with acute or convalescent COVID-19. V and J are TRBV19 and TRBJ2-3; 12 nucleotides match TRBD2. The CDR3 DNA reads TGTGCCAGTAGTATCGCTCTAGCGGGGGGGCCCGGCACAGATACGCAGTATTTT. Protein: CASSIALAGGPGTDTQYF. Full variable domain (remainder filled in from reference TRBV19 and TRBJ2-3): DGGITQSPKYLFRKEGQNVTLSCEQNLNHDAMYWYRQDPGQGLRLIYYSQIVNDFQKGDIAEGYSVSREKKESFPLTVTSAQKNPTAFYLCASSIALAGGPGTDTQYFGPGTRLTVL.